Listed below are T cell receptor beta chains from one sample, sequenced in a study of response to subunit inactivated influenza vaccine. TCRdb fed the RT-PCR reads into MiXCR, producing one record per CDR3 protein. The profile covers more than 600,000 distinct CDR3 sequences, with less than 20% appearing a single time and about a tenth taken by the ten largest. The input for sequencing was PBMCs from blood, taken 5 days after vaccination. These receptors all stem from a man aged 45-65 years who received an inactivated influenza vaccine. Both conserved end residues are part of each CDR3. D genes are given only for firm matches. Some rows have no size entry. The others give once, few or many, or a class for an expanded clone.

CDR3 DNA	CDR3 protein	V gene	J gene	D gene	clone size	CDR3 length
TGTGCCAGCAGTTACTCGGTCGGGGACCAAGAGACCCAGTACTTC	CASSYSVGDQETQYF	TRBV6-2/TRBV6-3	TRBJ2-5	NA	few	15
TGTGCCACCAGTGACCCCAGGACCCAAGAGACCCAGTACTTC	CATSDPRTQETQYF	TRBV24-1	TRBJ2-5	NA	NA	14
TGTGCCAGCACTCTACGAGGGACGACCTACAATGAGCAGTTCTTC	CASTLRGTTYNEQFF	TRBV12-3/TRBV12-4	TRBJ2-1	NA	NA	15
TGTGCCAGCAGCCGACTAGCGGGGGGATCTACAGATACGCAGTATTTT	CASSRLAGGSTDTQYF	TRBV27	TRBJ2-3	TRBD2	few	16
TGTGCCAGCAGAGCCACCGGGACAGCAATCTCCGAGCAGTACTTC	CASRATGTAISEQYF	TRBV6-2/TRBV6-3	TRBJ2-7	TRBD1	NA	15
TGCGCCAGCAGCCAAGACAGGGGATCAGGTGGCTACACCTTC	CASSQDRGSGGYTF	TRBV4-3	TRBJ1-2	NA	few	14
TGTGCCAGCAGTAACCGGGACCGTGGGCGAGCTTTCTTT	CASSNRDRGRAFF	TRBV6-5	TRBJ1-1	NA	NA	13
TGCGCCAGCAGCCCCAGTCTTTGGGGGGCTAATGAAAAACTGTTTTTT	CASSPSLWGANEKLFF	TRBV5-1	TRBJ1-4	NA	NA	16
TGTGCTGGGGAGGAGCGGGCCGCCTACGAGCAGTACTTC	CAGEERAAYEQYF	TRBV30	TRBJ2-7	NA	few	13
TGTGCCACCAGTGATTTGCAGGGGCGACAATTTAACAGGGGTAGCAATCAGCCCCAGCATTTT	CATSDLQGRQFNRGSNQPQHF	TRBV24-1	TRBJ1-5	TRBD1	NA	21
TGTGCCAGCAGTTCCGGTTCTTCCCCCACACGATTCTTC	CASSSGSSPTRFF	TRBV27	TRBJ2-1	NA	NA	13
TGCAGTGCTTTAGACAGCCTGACGGGGTATGGCTACACCTTC	CSALDSLTGYGYTF	TRBV20-1	TRBJ1-2	NA	NA	14
TGTGCCAGCAGCTTATTCGGACTGGGGTCCGGGGAGCTGTTTTTT	CASSLFGLGSGELFF	TRBV7-3	TRBJ2-2	NA	NA	15
TGTGCCAGCAGCTTAGAGGGCCTGGGCACTGAAGCTTTCTTT	CASSLEGLGTEAFF	TRBV7-9	TRBJ1-1	NA	NA	14
TGCAGTGCTAGACAGACAGGGGGCGTATTAAACTACGAGCAGTACTTC	CSARQTGGVLNYEQYF	TRBV20-1	TRBJ2-7	TRBD1	NA	16
TGCAGTGCTAGTCATAGGGCGGGAGGGCCTCGGAATGAGCAGTTCTTC	CSASHRAGGPRNEQFF	TRBV20-1	TRBJ2-1	TRBD2	NA	16
TGCGCCAGCAGCTTGGCCTTAGGTAGCACAGAGACCCAGTACTTC	CASSLALGSTETQYF	TRBV5-1	TRBJ2-5	NA	few	15
TGTGCCAGCAGCAGAGACAGATATCAGCCCCAGCATTTT	CASSRDRYQPQHF	TRBV7-9	TRBJ1-5	NA	many	13
TGTGCCAGCAGTTACCAGGGTTTCGGGGAGCTGTTTTTT	CASSYQGFGELFF	TRBV6-5	TRBJ2-2	NA	NA	13
TGCAGTGCCGGAGGCCCCCACATTTGGGGCTACACCTTC	CSAGGPHIWGYTF	TRBV20-1	TRBJ1-2	NA	few	13
TGTGCCAGCAGGTTCCTCCGTGGACAGGGGCAAGATACGCAGTATTTT	CASRFLRGQGQDTQYF	TRBV7-8	TRBJ2-3	TRBD1	few	16
TGTGCCAGCAGCCTAGGGACTAGCGGGAGTCGTGAGCAGTTCTTC	CASSLGTSGSREQFF	TRBV7-2	TRBJ2-1	TRBD2	NA	15
TGCGCCAGCAGCCAAGATTCCGACAGTCCTATCCCGCGTGCCGGGGAGCTGTTTTTT	CASSQDSDSPIPRAGELFF	TRBV4-1	TRBJ2-2	NA	NA	19
TGCGCCAGCAGCCCACAGGGTCCTGGCACAGATACGCAGTATTTT	CASSPQGPGTDTQYF	TRBV5-1	TRBJ2-3	NA	few	15
TGTGCCAGCAGCCCTAGCGAGCCCCGTTGGGACAATGAGCAGTTCTTC	CASSPSEPRWDNEQFF	TRBV7-2	TRBJ2-1	NA	NA	16
TGTGCCACCAGTCCAACGGGACCGAGCCCTAATGAGCAGTTCTTC	CATSPTGPSPNEQFF	TRBV24-1	TRBJ2-1	NA	few	15
TGTGCCAGCAGCCTTTCACCATCGGACCACCGAAACACTGAAGCTTTCTTT	CASSLSPSDHRNTEAFF	TRBV6-2/TRBV6-3	TRBJ1-1	NA	few	17
TGCGCCAGCAGCCAACAGGGGTGGACTGAAGCTTTCTTT	CASSQQGWTEAFF	TRBV4-1	TRBJ1-1	NA	few	13
TGTGCCAGCAGTCCAAATCGCGGACAGGGGGTCCCTGGGGGCACTGAAGCTTTCTTT	CASSPNRGQGVPGGTEAFF	TRBV25-1	TRBJ1-1	TRBD1	NA	19
TGTGCCAGCAGTTCCCCGGGTCGTGAGACCCAGTACTTC	CASSSPGRETQYF	TRBV6-2/TRBV6-3	TRBJ2-5	NA	NA	13
TGTGCCGCCTTCTCGGGCCGTCCCTCCTACGAGCAGTACTTC	CAAFSGRPSYEQYF	TRBV6-1	TRBJ2-7	NA	NA	14
TGTGCCAGCAGCACTTTCGGAGGTTATGAGCAGTTCTTC	CASSTFGGYEQFF	TRBV7-2	TRBJ2-1	NA	few	13
TGTGCCAGCAGTTTACTCAGGGGGGCCTACGAGCAGTACTTC	CASSLLRGAYEQYF	TRBV27	TRBJ2-7	NA	NA	14
TGTGCCACCTCCGCGGGGGGACAGGGGAGAGACGAGCAGTACTTC	CATSAGGQGRDEQYF	TRBV28	TRBJ2-7	TRBD1	few	15
TGCAGCGTGACCCCTTTGTGGAGGGGGCAAGGCTACACCTTC	CSVTPLWRGQGYTF	TRBV29-1	TRBJ1-2	TRBD1	few	14
TGTGCCAGCAGTTTAGAGGGGGGTTCCTTCTACAATGAGCAGTTCTTC	CASSLEGGSFYNEQFF	TRBV12-3/TRBV12-4	TRBJ2-1	NA	NA	16
TGTGCCAGCAGCGTAGCAGGGACCCAGTACAATGAGCAGTTCTTC	CASSVAGTQYNEQFF	TRBV9	TRBJ2-1	NA	many	15
TGCAGCGTTGGGGCCCCAACCACTAGCGGGAGCGGGGAGCTGTTTTTT	CSVGAPTTSGSGELFF	TRBV29-1	TRBJ2-2	TRBD2	NA	16
TGTGCCAGCAGCTCACTGCACTCGAACACCGGGGAGCTGTTTTTT	CASSSLHSNTGELFF	TRBV5-4	TRBJ2-2	NA	NA	15
TGTGCCAGCAGCCCAGGGGCTGGCGGGAGGCCTAGCTCCTACAATGAGCAGTTCTTC	CASSPGAGGRPSSYNEQFF	TRBV11-2	TRBJ2-1	TRBD2	NA	19
TGTGCCAGCAGCTTAGCCACAGGGGGTTCTACTTACAATGAGCAGTTCTTC	CASSLATGGSTYNEQFF	TRBV7-6	TRBJ2-1	TRBD1	NA	17
TGCGCCAGCAGCCAAGCACGGGGGAATAATGAAAAACTGTTTTTT	CASSQARGNNEKLFF	TRBV4-3	TRBJ1-4	NA	NA	15
TGCGCCAGCAGCTCGACGGGACAGGGTGGAGAGACCCAGTACTTC	CASSSTGQGGETQYF	TRBV5-1	TRBJ2-5	TRBD1	many	15
TGCGCCAGCAGCACAGCGACAGGGGATGGAGGCTACACCTTC	CASSTATGDGGYTF	TRBV5-1	TRBJ1-2	TRBD1	once	14
TGTGCCAGCAGTTTTTCCACTAATTCACCCCTCCACTTT	CASSFSTNSPLHF	TRBV27	TRBJ1-6	NA	NA	13
TGTGCCACCAGCCTTCGGGGTGGGTCAGAGACCCAGTACTTC	CATSLRGGSETQYF	TRBV15	TRBJ2-5	NA	many	14
TGTGCCAGCAGTTTGGAGACAGGACTTATGAACACTGAAGCTTTCTTT	CASSLETGLMNTEAFF	TRBV12-3/TRBV12-4	TRBJ1-1	NA	few	16
TGCGCCAGCAGCCTGAGGGACATTTCCAACACTGAAGCTTTCTTT	CASSLRDISNTEAFF	TRBV5-1	TRBJ1-1	NA	few	15
TGCAGTGCTAGAAGCTGGGCGGGAGGGCCGGGTGAGCAGTTCTTC	CSARSWAGGPGEQFF	TRBV20-1	TRBJ2-1	TRBD2	NA	15
TGCGCCAGCAGCCAAGAAGTTCGACAGGGGGGCACCGGGGAGCTGTTTTTT	CASSQEVRQGGTGELFF	TRBV4-3	TRBJ2-2	TRBD1	NA	17
TGCAGCGCTCTCCTAGGCGGTGGCAGGGGGGGTTATGAGCAGTTCTTC	CSALLGGGRGGYEQFF	TRBV29-1	TRBJ2-1	NA	many	16
TGTGCCAGCAGTGGGCTCGGACAGGGCCAAGAGACCCAGTACTTC	CASSGLGQGQETQYF	TRBV2	TRBJ2-5	TRBD1	NA	15